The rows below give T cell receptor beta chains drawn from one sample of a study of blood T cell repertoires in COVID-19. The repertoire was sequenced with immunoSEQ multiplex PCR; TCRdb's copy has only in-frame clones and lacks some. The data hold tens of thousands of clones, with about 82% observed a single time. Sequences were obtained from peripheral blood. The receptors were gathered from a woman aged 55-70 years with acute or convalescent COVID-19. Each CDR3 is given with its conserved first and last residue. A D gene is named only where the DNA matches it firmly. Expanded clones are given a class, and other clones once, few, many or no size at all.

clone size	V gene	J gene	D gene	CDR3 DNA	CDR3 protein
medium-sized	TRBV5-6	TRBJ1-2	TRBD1	TGTGCCAGCAGTCGGCTGACAGGGGCGGACTATGGCTACACCTTC	CASSRLTGADYGYTF
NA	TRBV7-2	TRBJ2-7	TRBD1	TGTGCCAGCAGCTTAGAACCCCCGGGACAGCATTTCTCCTACGAGCAGTACTTC	CASSLEPPGQHFSYEQYF
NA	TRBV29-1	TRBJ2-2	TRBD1	TGCAGCGTTGGAACAGGGGTATTCACCGGGGAGCTGTTTTTT	CSVGTGVFTGELFF
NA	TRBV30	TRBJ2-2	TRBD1	TGTGCCTGGAGGGACAGGGGTGAGGCCGGGGAGCTGTTTTTT	CAWRDRGEAGELFF
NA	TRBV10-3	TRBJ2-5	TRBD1	TGTGCCACCCTTTTCGACAGGGGCCGTCAAGAGACCCAGTACTTC	CATLFDRGRQETQYF
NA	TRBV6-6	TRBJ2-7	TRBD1	TGTGCCAGCACTAACGCCGCGGGACAGGGTCATTACGAGCAGTACTTC	CASTNAAGQGHYEQYF
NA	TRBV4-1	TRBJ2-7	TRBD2	TGCGCCAGCAGCCATAAGAGGGGCGATCGTGGCGGGGGCTACGAGCAGTACTTC	CASSHKRGDRGGGYEQYF
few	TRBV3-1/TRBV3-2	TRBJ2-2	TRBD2	TGTGCCAGCAGCCAAGACTCAGGGAGGGTCAACACCGGGGAGCTGTTTTTT	CASSQDSGRVNTGELFF
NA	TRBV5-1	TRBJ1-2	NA	TGCGCCAGCAGCTTGGAATACCAGGGCAACGATGGCTACACCTTC	CASSLEYQGNDGYTF
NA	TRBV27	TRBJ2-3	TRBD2	TGTGCCAGCGGACCCCCGACTAGCGGGGGCCGGGCAGATACGCAGTATTTT	CASGPPTSGGRADTQYF
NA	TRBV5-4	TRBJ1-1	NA	TGTGCCAGCAGCTCCTCTCCCTCTTCTGAAGCTTTCTTT	CASSSSPSSEAFF
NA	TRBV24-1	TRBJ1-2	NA	TGTGCCACCAGTGATTCCAGGGTTGTAGGCTACACCTTC	CATSDSRVVGYTF
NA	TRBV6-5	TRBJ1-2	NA	TGTGCCAGCAGTTACTCAGACAGCACTAACTATGGCTACACCTTC	CASSYSDSTNYGYTF
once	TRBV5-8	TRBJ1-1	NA	TGTGCCAGCAGCTGGGGGAGGGGGGGTGGCACTGAAGCTTTCTTT	CASSWGRGGGTEAFF
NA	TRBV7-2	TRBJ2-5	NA	TGTGCCAGCAGCTTAGTGACGGGGGGCCCCGGTCAAGAGACCCAGTACTTC	CASSLVTGGPGQETQYF
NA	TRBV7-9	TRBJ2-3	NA	TGTGCCAGCAGCTTAGCGCGTGCTAACACAGATACGCAGTATTTT	CASSLARANTDTQYF
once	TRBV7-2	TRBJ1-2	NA	TGTGCCAGCAGCTTAAATGGGGGGAACGGCTACACCTTC	CASSLNGGNGYTF
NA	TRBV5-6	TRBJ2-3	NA	TGTGCCAGCAGCTACCTCACCCAGGGCACAGATACGCAGTATTTT	CASSYLTQGTDTQYF
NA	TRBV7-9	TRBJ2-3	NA	TGTGCCAGCAGCATGAATACCCTACAGGATACGCAGTATTTT	CASSMNTLQDTQYF
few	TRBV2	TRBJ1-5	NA	TGTGCCAGCAGTCCCCGGACAGCCCTGGGGCAGCCCCAGCATTTT	CASSPRTALGQPQHF
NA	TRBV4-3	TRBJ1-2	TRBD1	TGCGCCAGCAGCCAACCAGACAGGGGGGACTATGGCTACACCTTC	CASSQPDRGDYGYTF
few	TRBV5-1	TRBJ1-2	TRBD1	TGCGCCAGCAGCTTGGGACAGGGCGATGGCTACACCTTC	CASSLGQGDGYTF
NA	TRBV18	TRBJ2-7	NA	TGTGCCAGCTCACCCTTCAAGGGGAACGAGCAGTACTTC	CASSPFKGNEQYF
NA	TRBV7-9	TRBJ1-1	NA	TGTGCCAGCAGCTTGGGGCGGGGCATGAACACTGAAGCTTTCTTT	CASSLGRGMNTEAFF
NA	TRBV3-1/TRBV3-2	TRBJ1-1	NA	TGTGCCAGCAGCCAAGTCGGGGGAAACACTGAAGCTTTCTTT	CASSQVGGNTEAFF
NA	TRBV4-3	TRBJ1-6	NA	TGCGCCAGCAGCCAAGAGTTAAGCCAGGGCCTTTTTTATAATTCACCCCTCCACTTT	CASSQELSQGLFYNSPLHF
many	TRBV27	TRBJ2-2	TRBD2	TGTGCCAGCAGTTTTGGGGGGGCCGGGGAGCTGTTTTTT	CASSFGGAGELFF
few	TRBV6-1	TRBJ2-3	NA	TGTGCCAGCAGTGAATTGGCTAGCAGCACAGATACGCAGTATTTT	CASSELASSTDTQYF
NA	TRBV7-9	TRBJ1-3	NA	TGTGCCAGCAGCCCACCGTTTTGGGGCGGAAACACCATATATTTT	CASSPPFWGGNTIYF
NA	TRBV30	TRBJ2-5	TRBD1	TGTGCCTGGAAGGGAGACAGGGGCGTTCAAGAGACCCAGTACTTC	CAWKGDRGVQETQYF
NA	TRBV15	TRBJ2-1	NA	TGTGCCACCAGCAGTCAACAGGTGGAAATGGTTCAAGAAAAATACAATGAGCAGTTCTTC	CATSSQQVEMVQEKYNEQFF
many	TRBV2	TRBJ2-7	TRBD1	TGTGCCAGCAGTGAAGTGGGACAGGGTAAGCAGTACTTC	CASSEVGQGKQYF
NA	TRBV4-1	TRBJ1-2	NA	TGCGCCAGCAGCCCCCCTGTATTTAACTATGGCTACACCTTC	CASSPPVFNYGYTF
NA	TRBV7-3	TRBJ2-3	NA	TGTGCCAGCAGCTTAGAATCGGGGGGCCTTGATACGCAGTATTTT	CASSLESGGLDTQYF
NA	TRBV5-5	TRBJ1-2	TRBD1	TGTGCCAGCAGCACCGGACAGGGGGCGATGGGCTACACCTTC	CASSTGQGAMGYTF
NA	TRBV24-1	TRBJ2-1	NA	TGTGCCACTATGGGGGGGGCCCTCTCCTACAATGAGCAGTTCTTC	CATMGGALSYNEQFF
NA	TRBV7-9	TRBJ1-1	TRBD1	TGTGCCAGCAGCCTAGGGGACAGACTGAACACTGAAGCTTTCTTT	CASSLGDRLNTEAFF
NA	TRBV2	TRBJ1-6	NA	TGTGCCAGCAGTGAAGGAGGGAGACGAGTCCCACCTTACAGCTCACCCCTCCACTTT	CASSEGGRRVPPYSSPLHF
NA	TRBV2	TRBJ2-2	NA	TGTGCCAGCAGCGAGGAGACAGACACCGGGGAGCTGTTTTTT	CASSEETDTGELFF
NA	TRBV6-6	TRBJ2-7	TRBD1	TGTGCCAGCAGAGTCCACGAGGACAGGGGGTCCGAGCAGTACTTC	CASRVHEDRGSEQYF
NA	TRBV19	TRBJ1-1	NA	TGTGCCAGTAGTATAGGGCGACAGGAGAACACTGAAGCTTTCTTT	CASSIGRQENTEAFF
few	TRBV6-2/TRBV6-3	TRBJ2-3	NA	TGTGCCAGCAGTTATCGGGGCGGGGAGAGCACAGATACGCAGTATTTT	CASSYRGGESTDTQYF
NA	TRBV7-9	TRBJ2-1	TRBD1	TGTGCCAGCAGCTGGGGACAGGGGGCGGGCGATGAGCAGTTCTTC	CASSWGQGAGDEQFF
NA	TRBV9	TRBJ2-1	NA	TGTGCCAGCAGCCCTAGCTGGGTTGGCTACAATGAGCAGTTCTTC	CASSPSWVGYNEQFF
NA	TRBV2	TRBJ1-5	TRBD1	TGTGCCAGCACGACAGGGCGAAATCAGCCCCAGCATTTT	CASTTGRNQPQHF
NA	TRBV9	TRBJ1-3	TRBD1	TGTGCCAGCAGCACGGGGACAGGCCTCTCTGGAAACACCATATATTTT	CASSTGTGLSGNTIYF
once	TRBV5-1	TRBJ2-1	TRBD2	TGCGCCAGCAACCCGACTAGCGGTATTAACAATGAGCAGTTCTTC	CASNPTSGINNEQFF
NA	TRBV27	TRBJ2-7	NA	TGTGCCAGCAGTTTAAGTAACAGCTACGAGCAGTACTTC	CASSLSNSYEQYF
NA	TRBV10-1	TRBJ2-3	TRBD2	TGCGCCAGCAGGCCTAGCGGGGTCGAAGATACGCAGTATTTT	CASRPSGVEDTQYF
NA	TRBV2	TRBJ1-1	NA	TGTGCCAGCAGTGAAAGGGAGGATGAAGCTTTCTTT	CASSEREDEAFF
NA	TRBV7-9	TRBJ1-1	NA	TGTGCCAGCAGCTCCCGGGACATAAACACTGAAGCTTTCTTT	CASSSRDINTEAFF
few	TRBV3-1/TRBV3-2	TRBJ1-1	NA	TGTGCCAGCAGCCAAGATAGGGGGTTAGAAGCTTTCTTT	CASSQDRGLEAFF
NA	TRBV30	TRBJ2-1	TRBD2	TGTGCCTGGAGACCGGGACTAGCTGTGGGTGAGCAGTTCTTC	CAWRPGLAVGEQFF
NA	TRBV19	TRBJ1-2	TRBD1	TGTGCCAGTAGTTCACAGGGGGCGCGGGGCTACACCTTC	CASSSQGARGYTF
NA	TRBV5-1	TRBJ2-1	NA	TGCGCCAGCAGCTTGGATGGGTCCTCCGGGGGGCTTAATGAGCAGTTCTTC	CASSLDGSSGGLNEQFF
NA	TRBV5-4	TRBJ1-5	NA	TGTGCCAGCAGCAGAACCACCCCACAGAAAGCTCGGGGTCAGCCCCAGCATTTT	CASSRTTPQKARGQPQHF
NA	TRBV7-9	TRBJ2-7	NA	TGTGCCAGCAGCTTAGGGCAGGGGTTGACCTACGAGCAGTACTTC	CASSLGQGLTYEQYF